This TCR beta chain is from a study of regulatory T cells in long-lasting Graves disease. Whole-study results and caveats: Limited samples may have lowered accuracy.

Time point indicated: newly diagnosed GD, antithyroid drugs for less than 3 months. After RNA was extracted from PBMCs, the TCR library was made from it. Germline CDR1 ENHRY, CDR2 SYGVKD. The CDR3 consists of 13 residues. V lost 8 bases and J lost 5, with 13 bases in between. To make TCR beta libraries, researchers used iRepertoire HTBI primers and Arm-PCR of CDR3 regions. TCRdb passed the multiplex PCR reads through MiXCR, listing each CDR3 protein once. The sample shows 350,000 to 500,000 distinct CDR3 sequences, 13% to 15% of them seen only once. As concerns this clonotype: Its matching antigen is unknown.

These data were also filed under a second study, of T cells in Graves' hyperthyroidism and ophthalmopathy. That publication notes: First-round RT-PCR targeting the TCR CDR3 was performed with the HTBI primer set.

Sequencing used peripheral blood mononuclear cells (PBMCs), obtained at new diagnosis, from a patient treated with antithyroid drugs. The sequence came from a woman aged 45-65 years with Graves disease. This chain uses TRBV10-3 with TRBJ1-5; D gene unclear. The CDR3 DNA is TGTGCCATCCGAAGGTTCGTGGATCAGCCCCAGCATTTT. This sequence encodes CAIRRFVDQPQHF.